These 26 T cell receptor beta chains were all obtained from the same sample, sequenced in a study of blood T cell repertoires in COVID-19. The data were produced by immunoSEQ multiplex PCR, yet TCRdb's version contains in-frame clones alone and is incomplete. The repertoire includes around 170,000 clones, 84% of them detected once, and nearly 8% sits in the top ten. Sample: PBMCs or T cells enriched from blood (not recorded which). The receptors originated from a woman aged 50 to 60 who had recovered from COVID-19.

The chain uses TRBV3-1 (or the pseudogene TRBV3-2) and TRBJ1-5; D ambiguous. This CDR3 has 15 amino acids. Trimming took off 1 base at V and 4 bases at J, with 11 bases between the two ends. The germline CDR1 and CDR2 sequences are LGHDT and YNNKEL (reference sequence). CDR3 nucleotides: TGTGCCAGCAGCCAAGGATATGGGGAGAATCAGCCCCAGCATTTT. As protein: CASSQGYGENQPQHF.

The CDR3 DNA reads TGCGCCAGCAGCTTGGGGTCGGGAGAGGGATATGGCTACACCTTC. This gives the protein CASSLGSGEGYGYTF. This chain connects TRBV5-1 to TRBJ1-2, with no clear D. Trimming pared 0 bases from V and 5 bases from J, leaving 14 bases between. The CDR3 extends over 15 amino acids. CDR1 and CDR2 (germline): SGHRS, YFSETQ.

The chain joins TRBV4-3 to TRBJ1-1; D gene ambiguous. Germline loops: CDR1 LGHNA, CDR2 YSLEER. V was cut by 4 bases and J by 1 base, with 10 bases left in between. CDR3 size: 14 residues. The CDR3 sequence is CASSPRYRNTEAFF. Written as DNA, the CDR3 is TGCGCCAGCAGCCCACGCTACAGGAACACTGAAGCTTTCTTT.

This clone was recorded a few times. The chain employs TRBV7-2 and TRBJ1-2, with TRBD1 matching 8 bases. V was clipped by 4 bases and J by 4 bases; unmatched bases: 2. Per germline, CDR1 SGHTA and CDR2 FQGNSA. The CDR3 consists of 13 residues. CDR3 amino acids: CASSSGQGYGYTF. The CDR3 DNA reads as TGTGCCAGCAGCTCCGGACAGGGCTATGGCTACACCTTC.

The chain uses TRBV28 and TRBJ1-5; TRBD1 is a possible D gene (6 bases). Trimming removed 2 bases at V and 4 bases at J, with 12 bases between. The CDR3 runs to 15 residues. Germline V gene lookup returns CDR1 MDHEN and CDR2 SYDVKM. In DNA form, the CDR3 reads TGTGCCAGCAGTTTAGGACAGCCTTTGAATCAGCCCCAGCATTTT. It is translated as CASSLGQPLNQPQHF. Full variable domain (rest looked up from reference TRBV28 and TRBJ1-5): DVKVTQSSRYLVKRTGEKVFLECVQDMDHENMFWYRQDPGLGLRLIYFSYDVKMKEKGDIPEGYSVSREKKERFSLILESASTNQTSMYLCASSLGQPLNQPQHFGDGTRLSIL.

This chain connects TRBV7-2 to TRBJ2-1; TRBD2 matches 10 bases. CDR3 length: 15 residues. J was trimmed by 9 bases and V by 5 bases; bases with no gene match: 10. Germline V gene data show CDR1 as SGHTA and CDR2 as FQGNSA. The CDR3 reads CASSPGLAGATEQFF. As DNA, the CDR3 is TGTGCCAGCAGCCCGGGGCTAGCGGGAGCAACTGAGCAGTTCTTC. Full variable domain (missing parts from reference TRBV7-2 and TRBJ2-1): GAGVSQSPSNKVTEKGKDVELRCDPISGHTALYWYRQSLGQGLEFLIYFQGNSAPDKSGLPSDRFSAERTGGSVSTLTIQRTQQEDSAVYLCASSPGLAGATEQFFGPGTRLTVL.

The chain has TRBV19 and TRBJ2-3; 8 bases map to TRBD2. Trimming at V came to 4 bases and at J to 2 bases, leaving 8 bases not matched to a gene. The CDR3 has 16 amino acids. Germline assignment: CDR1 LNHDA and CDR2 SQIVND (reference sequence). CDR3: CASSTRAGASTDTQYF. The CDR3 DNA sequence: TGTGCCAGTAGTACCCGAGCGGGGGCCTCCACAGATACGCAGTATTTT.

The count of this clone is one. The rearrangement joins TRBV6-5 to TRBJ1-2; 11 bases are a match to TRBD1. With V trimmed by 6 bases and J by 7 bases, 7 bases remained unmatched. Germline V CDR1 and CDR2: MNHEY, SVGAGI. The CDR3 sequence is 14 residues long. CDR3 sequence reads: CASRSGGTGGGYTF. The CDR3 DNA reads TGTGCCAGCAGAAGCGGAGGGACAGGGGGTGGCTACACCTTC.

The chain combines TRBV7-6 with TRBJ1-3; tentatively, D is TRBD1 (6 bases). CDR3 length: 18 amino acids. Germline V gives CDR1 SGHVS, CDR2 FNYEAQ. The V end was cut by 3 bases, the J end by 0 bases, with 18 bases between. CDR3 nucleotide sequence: TGTGCCAGCAGCTTTCTTTATTGGACAGAGAGCTCTGGAAACACCATATATTTT. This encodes CASSFLYWTESSGNTIYF.

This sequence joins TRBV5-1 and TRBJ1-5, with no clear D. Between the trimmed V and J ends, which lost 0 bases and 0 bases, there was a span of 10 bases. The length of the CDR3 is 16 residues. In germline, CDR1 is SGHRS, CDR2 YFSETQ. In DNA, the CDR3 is TGCGCCAGCAGCTTGGGTACAGCCTCTAGCAATCAGCCCCAGCATTTT. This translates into CASSLGTASSNQPQHF.

The CDR3 loop is CASSPIDSDGYTF. The CDR3 DNA sequence: TGTGCCAGCTCACCCATCGACAGTGATGGCTACACCTTC. The chain employs TRBV18 and TRBJ1-2, with D perhaps matching TRBD1 (5 bases). CDR3 length equals 13 residues. With 3 bases removed from V and 6 bases from J, the gap between germline ends came to 11 bases. CDR1 and CDR2 from the germline V gene are KGHSH and LQKENI.

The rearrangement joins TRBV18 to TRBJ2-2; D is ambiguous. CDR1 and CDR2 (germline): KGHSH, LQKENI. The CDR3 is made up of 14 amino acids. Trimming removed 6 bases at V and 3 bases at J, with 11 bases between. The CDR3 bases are TGTGCCAGCTCTCCTCGACTGGACACCGGGGAGCTGTTTTTT. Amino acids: CASSPRLDTGELFF.

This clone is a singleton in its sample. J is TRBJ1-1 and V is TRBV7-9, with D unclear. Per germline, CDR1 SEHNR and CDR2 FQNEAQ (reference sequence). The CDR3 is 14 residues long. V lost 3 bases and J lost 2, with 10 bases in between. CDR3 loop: CASSFLGTNTEAFF. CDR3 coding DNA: TGTGCCAGCAGCTTTTTGGGCACAAACACTGAAGCTTTCTTT. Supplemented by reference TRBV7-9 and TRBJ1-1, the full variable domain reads DTGVSQNPRHKITKRGQNVTFRCDPISEHNRLYWYRQTLGQGPEFLTYFQNEAQLEKSRLLSDRFSAERPKGSFSTLEIQRTEQGDSAMYLCASSFLGTNTEAFFGQGTRLTVV.

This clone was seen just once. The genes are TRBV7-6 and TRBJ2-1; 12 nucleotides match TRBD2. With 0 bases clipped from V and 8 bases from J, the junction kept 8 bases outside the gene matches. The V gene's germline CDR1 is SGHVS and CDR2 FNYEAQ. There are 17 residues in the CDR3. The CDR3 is CASSLAATSGGVYEQFF. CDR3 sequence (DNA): TGTGCCAGCAGCTTAGCGGCGACTAGCGGGGGAGTGTATGAGCAGTTCTTC.

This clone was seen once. CDR3 protein: CASSSQGARYGYTF. DNA for the CDR3: TGTGCCAGCAGTTCGCAGGGGGCGCGTTATGGCTACACCTTC. V usage is TRBV27 and J usage is TRBJ1-2; 8 bases line up with TRBD1. With V trimmed by 4 bases and J by 5 bases, 6 bases remained unmatched. This CDR3 is 14 amino acids long. CDR1 is MNHEY, CDR2 SMNVEV, per germline (reference sequence).

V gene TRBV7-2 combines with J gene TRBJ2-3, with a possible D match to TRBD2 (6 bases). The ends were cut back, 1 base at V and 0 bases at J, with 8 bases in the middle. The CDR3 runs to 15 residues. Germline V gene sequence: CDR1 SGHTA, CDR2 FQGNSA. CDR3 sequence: CASSLVGGSTDTQYF. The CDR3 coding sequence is TGTGCCAGCAGCTTAGTGGGGGGTAGCACAGATACGCAGTATTTT. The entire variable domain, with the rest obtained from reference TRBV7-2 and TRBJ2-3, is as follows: GAGVSQSPSNKVTEKGKDVELRCDPISGHTALYWYRQSLGQGLEFLIYFQGNSAPDKSGLPSDRFSAERTGGSVSTLTIQRTQQEDSAVYLCASSLVGGSTDTQYFGPGTRLTVL.

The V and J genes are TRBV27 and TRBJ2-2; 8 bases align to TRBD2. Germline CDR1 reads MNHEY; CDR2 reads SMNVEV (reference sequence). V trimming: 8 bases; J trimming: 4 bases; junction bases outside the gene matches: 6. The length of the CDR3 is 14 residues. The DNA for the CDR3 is TGTGCCAGCGACAGCGGGAGAGGCACCGGGGAGCTGTTTTTT. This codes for CASDSGRGTGELFF.

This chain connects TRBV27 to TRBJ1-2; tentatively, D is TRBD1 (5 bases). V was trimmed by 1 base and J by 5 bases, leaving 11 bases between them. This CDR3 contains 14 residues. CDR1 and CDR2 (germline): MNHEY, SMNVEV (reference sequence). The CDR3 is CASSLWPGTYGYTF. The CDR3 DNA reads TGTGCCAGCAGTTTATGGCCAGGGACTTATGGCTACACCTTC.

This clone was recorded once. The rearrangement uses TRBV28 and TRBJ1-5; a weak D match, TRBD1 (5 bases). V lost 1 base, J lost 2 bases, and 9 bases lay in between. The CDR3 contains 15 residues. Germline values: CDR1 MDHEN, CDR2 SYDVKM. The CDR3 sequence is CASSLLGGGNQPQHF. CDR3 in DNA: TGTGCCAGCAGTTTATTGGGGGGTGGCAATCAGCCCCAGCATTTT.

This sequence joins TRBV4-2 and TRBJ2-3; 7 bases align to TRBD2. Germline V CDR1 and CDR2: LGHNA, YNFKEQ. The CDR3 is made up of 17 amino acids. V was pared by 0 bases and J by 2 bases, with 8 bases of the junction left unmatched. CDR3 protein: CASSQDFPGGPTDTQYF. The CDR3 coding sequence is TGTGCCAGCAGCCAAGATTTTCCGGGAGGACCCACAGATACGCAGTATTTT.

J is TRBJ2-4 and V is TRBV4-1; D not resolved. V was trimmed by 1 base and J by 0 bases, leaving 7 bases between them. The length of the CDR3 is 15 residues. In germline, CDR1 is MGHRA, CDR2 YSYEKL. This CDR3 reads CASSQVTTAKNIQYF. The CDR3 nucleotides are TGCGCCAGCAGCCAAGTTACAACAGCCAAAAACATTCAGTACTTC.

The CDR3 region is CASYRDRGPYEQYF. Written as DNA, the CDR3 is TGTGCCAGTTACCGGGACAGGGGCCCCTACGAGCAGTACTTC. The gene calls are TRBV6-5 and TRBJ2-7, with TRBD1 matching over 10 bases. Germline V gene data show CDR1 as MNHEY and CDR2 as SVGAGI. CDR3 length: 14 amino acids. The V segment lost 9 bases and the J segment 2 bases; nucleotides outside the gene matches: 7.

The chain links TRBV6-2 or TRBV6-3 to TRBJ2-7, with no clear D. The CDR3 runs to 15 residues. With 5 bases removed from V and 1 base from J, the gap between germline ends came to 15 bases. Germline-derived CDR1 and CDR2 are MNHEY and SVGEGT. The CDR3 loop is CASSHQTIFSYEQYF. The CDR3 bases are TGTGCCAGCAGTCACCAAACAATATTTTCCTACGAGCAGTACTTC.

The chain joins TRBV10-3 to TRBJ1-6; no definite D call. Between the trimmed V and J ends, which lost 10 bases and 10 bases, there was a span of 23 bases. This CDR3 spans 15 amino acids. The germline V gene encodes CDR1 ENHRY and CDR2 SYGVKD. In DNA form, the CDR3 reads TGTGCCACAAGAGACCGGGCCACCGAGGGATCACCCCTCCACTTT. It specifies CATRDRATEGSPLHF.

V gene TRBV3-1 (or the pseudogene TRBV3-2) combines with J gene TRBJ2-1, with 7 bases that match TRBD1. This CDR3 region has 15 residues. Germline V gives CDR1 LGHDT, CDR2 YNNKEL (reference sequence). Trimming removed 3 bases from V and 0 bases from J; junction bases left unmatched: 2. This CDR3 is CASSHAGGSYNEQFF. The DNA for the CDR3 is TGTGCCAGCAGCCATGCAGGGGGCTCCTACAATGAGCAGTTCTTC.

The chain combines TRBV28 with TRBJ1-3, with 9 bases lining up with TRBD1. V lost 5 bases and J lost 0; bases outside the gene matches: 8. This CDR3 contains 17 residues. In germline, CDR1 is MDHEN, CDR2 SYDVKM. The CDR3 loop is CASSLAGTGSSGNTIYF. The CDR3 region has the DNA TGTGCCAGCAGTCTCGCCGGGACAGGGAGCTCTGGAAACACCATATATTTT.